This T cell receptor beta chain was retrieved from a study of blood T cell repertoires in COVID-19. Whole-study context: Samples taken during acute and convalescent COVID-19 were collected in the United States, Italy and Spain.

Symptom resolution, clearance, or two negative PCRs marked donors in Cohort 3 as recovered. Per the germline V gene, CDR1 is SNHLY and CDR2 is FYNNEI. The V end was cut by 7 bases, the J end by 4 bases, with 15 bases between. CDR3 length: 14 residues. Produced via immunoSEQ multiplex PCR; TCRdb's table is partial and in-frame only. Of 330,000 or so clones in the sample, more than 85% were seen once. This chain connects TRBV2 to TRBJ2-3; D not certain. Material for sequencing was PBMCs or T cells enriched from blood (not recorded which). The TCR sequence derives from a woman between 25 and 40 years old who had recovered from COVID-19. For the CDR3, the DNA is TGTGCCAGCAATCTTGCCGCAGGCGCAGATACGCAGTATTTT. As protein: CASNLAAGADTQYF.